The clone carrying this TCR beta chain has a single count. The antigen remains unidentified. The data were obtained in a study of OX40 agonist ivuxolimab in advanced cancers. At the level of the study: The group had a mean age of about 60 years, ranged from 23 to 79, and was 80% to 85% male.

Produced via immunoSEQ multiplex PCR; TCRdb's table is partial and in-frame only. The top ten clones hold 30% to 35% of a sample with roughly 24,000 clones, roughly 85% of them seen once. General study points: Some nonresponders likewise displayed low normalized T-cell clonal expansion. Mean expanded clone counts were higher in CD8+ than CD4+ T cells. Partial responders at 0.1-3.0 mg/kg showed near-lowest clonal expansion.

In germline, CDR1 is LNHDA, CDR2 SQIVND (reference sequence). The CDR3 is made up of 13 amino acids. Deletions cut 6 bases from V and 5 bases from J, with 13 bases between. The source material was CD4+ or CD8+ T cells sorted from blood, sampled in a trial of the OX40 agonist ivuxolimab. This TCR came from an adult with an advanced solid tumor such as melanoma, head and neck, liver or kidney cancer. This rearrangement joins TRBV19 to TRBJ1-2; the D gene is possibly TRBD1 (6 bases). The CDR3 reads CASSTGTYYGYTF. The CDR3 DNA follows: TGTGCCAGTAGCACCGGGACATATTATGGCTACACCTTC.